The 19 T cell receptor beta chains listed next were all sequenced from one sample in a study of T cell repertoires in cytomegalovirus infection (dated by TCRdb to about 2019). No antigen has been assigned to these receptors. The meaning of the sample's treatment or condition label: in vitro stimulation with specific CMV peptide epitopes to enrich CMV-specific T cells. Sequencing relied on an Illumina HiSeq 1500. TCRdb itself trimmed the public reads at Q25 with fastp, ran MiXCR and retained productive beta chains. Every CDR3 protein is listed once, alongside the most common genes and DNA of its rows. The sample table records around 540,000 distinct CDR3 sequences; around a third of these occur just once. Roughly a sixth of the sample is taken by the ten largest. The material sequenced was cultured PBMCs, taken from culture after CMV antigen stimulation. These TCRs come from a human donor in good health (CMV status not recorded). Some clones in this sample may be carry-over from other donors' samples.

V usage is TRBV12-3 or TRBV12-4 and J usage is TRBJ2-5; tentatively, D is TRBD2 (6 bases). This CDR3 has 19 residues. V was shortened by 0 bases and J by 5 bases, with 25 bases between the two germline ends. In DNA, the CDR3 is TGTGCCAGCAGTTTAGCGCGATCGGCCGCCGGTGGGAGCGGGGAGACCCAGTACTTC. Its translation is CASSLARSAAGGSGETQYF.

This clonotype occurred many times. V is TRBV19 and J is TRBJ2-6; tentatively, D is TRBD1 or TRBD2 (5 bases each). The V gene's germline CDR1 is LNHDA and CDR2 SQIVND (reference sequence). The germline V and J ends were trimmed by 6 bases and 0 bases, with 21 bases remaining between them. This CDR3 contains 19 residues. CDR3 amino acids: CASRMGRQNTFSGANVLTF. CDR3 sequence (DNA): TGTGCCAGTAGGATGGGACGGCAGAATACTTTCTCTGGGGCCAACGTCCTGACTTTC.

This clonotype has at least ten counts. The chain couples TRBV7-2 to TRBJ2-1, with D possibly called TRBD1 or TRBD2 (6 bases each). V dropped 5 bases and J dropped 7 bases, with 18 bases sitting between them. The CDR3 has 15 residues. The germline CDR1 and CDR2 sequences are SGHTA and FQGNSA. CDR3 sequence: CASSARDLGGNEQFF. CDR3 coding DNA: TGTGCCAGCAGCGCGCGGGACTTAGGGGGGAATGAGCAGTTCTTC. The full variable domain, completed using reference TRBV7-2 and TRBJ2-1, is GAGVSQSPSNKVTEKGKDVELRCDPISGHTALYWYRQSLGQGLEFLIYFQGNSAPDKSGLPSDRFSAERTGGSVSTLTIQRTQQEDSAVYLCASSARDLGGNEQFFGPGTRLTVL.

To note about this clonotype: Here the CDR3 omits its conserved ending phenylalanine or tryptophan, so a read error is the likely source. The V and J genes are TRBV7-2 and TRBJ2-2; 14 bases are shared with TRBD2. CDR3 length: 17 residues. CDR1 and CDR2 (germline): SGHTA, FQGNSA. Germline trimming cut 5 bases from V and 5 bases from J; bases unmatched to any gene: 7. CDR3: CASSPGLAGERTGELFL. The CDR3 nucleotides are TGTGCCAGCAGCCCGGGACTAGCGGGAGAAAGGACCGGGGAGCTGTTTCTT.

This clonotype has more than one count but fewer than ten. The chain has TRBV12-3 or TRBV12-4 and TRBJ1-2, with 8 nucleotides matching TRBD1. This CDR3 spans 13 amino acids. With 4 bases clipped from V and 8 bases from J, the junction kept 6 bases outside the gene matches. The CDR3 DNA reads as TGTGCCAGCAGTTCCGGGACAGGACGAGGCTACACCTTC. Amino acids: CASSSGTGRGYTF.

This clonotype was found a few times. The V and J genes are TRBV25-1 and TRBJ1-1; 7 nucleotides agree with TRBD1. V gave up 3 bases and J gave up 5 bases; unmatched junction bases: 3. Germline V gene sequence: CDR1 MGHDK, CDR2 SYGVNS. The CDR3 runs 13 residues. The CDR3 nucleotides are TGTGCCAGCAGTGAGACAGGGCGGACTGAAGCTTTCTTT. Encoded protein: CASSETGRTEAFF.

This clonotype appeared many times. The CDR3 DNA is TGTGCCAGCAGCCAAAGAAGTCGGCGGACTGGAGAGACCGGGGAGCTGTTTTTT. This encodes CASSQRSRRTGETGELFF. This rearrangement joins TRBV7-6 to TRBJ2-2; TRBD2 is a possible D gene (5 bases). The CDR3 covers 18 residues. Germline V gene sequence: CDR1 SGHVS, CDR2 FNYEAQ. Trimming shortened V by 5 bases and J by 5 bases, and 24 bases separated the two germline ends.

This rearrangement joins TRBV19 to TRBJ2-1; 8 bases align to TRBD2. There are 13 residues in the CDR3. V was pared by 2 bases and J by 9 bases, with 3 bases of the junction left unmatched. Germline assignment: CDR1 LNHDA and CDR2 SQIVND (reference sequence). CDR3 amino acids: CASSIRSGSEQFF. The DNA of the CDR3 is TGTGCCAGTAGTATAAGGAGCGGGAGTGAGCAGTTCTTC.

The sample holds a few counts of this clonotype. V is TRBV27 and J is TRBJ2-7, with D perhaps matching TRBD2 (6 bases). V lost 8 bases and J 2 bases, leaving 16 bases between the germline ends. This CDR3 has 14 amino acids. Germline values: CDR1 MNHEY, CDR2 SMNVEV (reference sequence). The CDR3 loop is CASGSPGLPYEQYF. Here the CDR3 DNA reads TGTGCCAGCGGTTCCCCGGGACTTCCCTACGAGCAGTACTTC.

J is TRBJ2-7 and V is TRBV2; D call uncertain. This CDR3 spans 12 amino acids. Deletions cut 7 bases from V and 3 bases from J, with 10 bases between. Germline lookup yields CDR1 SNHLY and CDR2 FYNNEI. The CDR3 protein is CASKADNYEQYF. As DNA, the CDR3 is TGTGCCAGCAAGGCAGACAACTACGAGCAGTACTTC.

This chain links TRBV7-2 with TRBJ2-3; 10 bases agree with TRBD2. J was trimmed by 4 bases and V by 5 bases; bases with no gene match: 9. The CDR3 runs to 16 residues. Germline V gene data show CDR1 as SGHTA and CDR2 as FQGNSA. The CDR3 loop reads CASSPIAGGAPDTQYF. CDR3 sequence (DNA): TGTGCCAGCAGCCCGATAGCGGGAGGAGCCCCAGATACGCAGTATTTT.

The CDR3 sequence is CASSADGSYRGRYGQYV. CDR3 coding DNA: TGTGCCAGCAGTGCCGACGGGAGTTATAGGGGGCGATACGGGCAGTACGTC. The gene calls are TRBV2 and TRBJ2-7; tentatively, D is TRBD1 (7 bases). The CDR3 loop spans 17 amino acids. CDR1 and CDR2 from the germline V gene are SNHLY and FYNNEI.

This clonotype appeared a few times. This chain links TRBV7-2 with TRBJ1-5; D not resolved. The ends were cut back, 5 bases at V and 5 bases at J, with 10 bases in the middle. The CDR3 has 13 amino acids. From germline, CDR1 is SGHTA and CDR2 FQGNSA. The CDR3 reads CASSRAGDQPQHF. In DNA, the CDR3 is TGTGCCAGCAGCCGGGCCGGGGATCAGCCCCAGCATTTT.

This clonotype was found a few times. Written as DNA, the CDR3 is TGTGCCTGGAGTGAGTGGGGGAGTACCTACAATGAGCAGTTCTTC. Protein: CAWSEWGSTYNEQFF. V gene TRBV30 combines with J gene TRBJ2-1; D tentatively fits TRBD1 or TRBD2 (5 bases each). V shed 1 base and J shed 2 bases, with 12 bases lying between them. Looked up from germline, CDR1 is GTSNPN and CDR2 is SVGIG (reference sequence). The CDR3 extends over 15 amino acids.

This sequence joins TRBV12-3 or TRBV12-4 and TRBJ2-1; tentatively, D is TRBD2 (5 bases). V lost 2 bases, J lost 5 bases, and 10 bases lay in between. The CDR3 sequence is 14 residues long. CDR3 bases: TGTGCCAGCAGTTTATTGGCGGGTCACAATGAGCAGTTCTTC. This translates into CASSLLAGHNEQFF.

In its sample, this clonotype was seen once. No conserved phenylalanine or tryptophan is present at the end of the CDR3, so a read error is the likely explanation. The chain uses TRBV7-2 and TRBJ2-5; D gene unclear. Germline CDR1 SGHTA, CDR2 FQGNSA. The CDR3 consists of 13 residues. Trimming cost V 5 bases and J 1 base, with 8 bases left between them. The CDR3 loop is CASSDPAQETQYY. The CDR3 coding sequence is TGTGCCAGCAGCGATCCGGCCCAAGAGACCCAGTACTAC.

The chain's CDR3 is CASSFNKGLAVNNEQFF. The CDR3 DNA follows: TGTGCCAGCAGTTTCAATAAGGGACTAGCGGTTAACAATGAGCAGTTCTTC. V usage is TRBV6-2 or TRBV6-3 and J usage is TRBJ2-1; 11 nucleotides align to TRBD2. V shed 4 bases, J shed 5 bases, and the junction held 10 bases outside the gene matches. This CDR3 is built from 17 residues. Germline CDR1 is MNHEY and CDR2 is SVGEGT.

A few counts support this clonotype. The chain has TRBV4-1 and TRBJ1-1, with no clear D. The germline gives CDR1 MGHRA, CDR2 YSYEKL. V was pared by 0 bases and J by 2 bases, with 13 bases between. The CDR3 consists of 16 residues. The CDR3 region is CASSQEPQVANTEAFF. The CDR3 nucleotides are TGCGCCAGCAGCCAAGAGCCCCAGGTCGCTAACACTGAAGCTTTCTTT.

This clonotype came up many times. The gene calls are TRBV20-1 and TRBJ2-7; D is possibly TRBD2 (5 bases). Germline assignment: CDR1 DFQATT and CDR2 SNEGSKA (reference sequence). Trimming shortened V by 0 bases and J by 6 bases, and 21 bases separated the two germline ends. This CDR3 has 16 residues. CDR3 residues: CSARDQSGLAVFEQYF. The CDR3 DNA reads as TGCAGTGCTAGAGACCAATCCGGACTGGCTGTGTTCGAGCAGTACTTC.